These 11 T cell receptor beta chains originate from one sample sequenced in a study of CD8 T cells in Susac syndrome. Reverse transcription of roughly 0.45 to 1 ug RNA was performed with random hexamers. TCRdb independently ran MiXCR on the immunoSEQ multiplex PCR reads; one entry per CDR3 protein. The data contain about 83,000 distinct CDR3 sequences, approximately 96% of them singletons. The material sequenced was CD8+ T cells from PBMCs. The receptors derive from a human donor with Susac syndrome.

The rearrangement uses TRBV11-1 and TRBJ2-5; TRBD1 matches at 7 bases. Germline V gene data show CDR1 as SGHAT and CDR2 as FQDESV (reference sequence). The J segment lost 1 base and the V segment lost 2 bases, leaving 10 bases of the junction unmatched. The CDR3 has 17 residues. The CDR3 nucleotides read TGTGCCAGCAGCTTAAATCCGGGACAGTACAGCCAAGAGACCCAGTACTTC. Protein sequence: CASSLNPGQYSQETQYF.

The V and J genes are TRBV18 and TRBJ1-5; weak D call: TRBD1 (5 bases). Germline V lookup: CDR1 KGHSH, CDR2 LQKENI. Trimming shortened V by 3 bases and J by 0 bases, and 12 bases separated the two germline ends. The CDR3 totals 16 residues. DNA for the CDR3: TGTGCCAGCTCACCCGGGGCAGAAAATAGCAATCAGCCCCAGCATTTT. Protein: CASSPGAENSNQPQHF.

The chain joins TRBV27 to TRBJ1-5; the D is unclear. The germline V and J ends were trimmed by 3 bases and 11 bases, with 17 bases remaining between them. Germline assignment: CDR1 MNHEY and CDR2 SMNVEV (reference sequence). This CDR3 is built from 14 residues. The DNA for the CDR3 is TGTGCCAGCAGTTTTGTGCATTCTCTGCTTTCCCAGCATTTT. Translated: CASSFVHSLLSQHF.

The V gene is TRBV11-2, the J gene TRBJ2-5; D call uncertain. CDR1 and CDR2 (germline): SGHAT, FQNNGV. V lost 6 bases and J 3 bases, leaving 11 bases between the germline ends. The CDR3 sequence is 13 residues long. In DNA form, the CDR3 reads TGTGCCAGCAGGTCAACACTGGAAGAGACCCAGTACTTC. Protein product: CASRSTLEETQYF. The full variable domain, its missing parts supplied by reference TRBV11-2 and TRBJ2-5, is EAGVAQSPRYKIIEKRQSVAFWCNPISGHATLYWYQQILGQGPKLLIQFQNNGVVDDSQLPKDRFSAERLKGVDSTLKIQPAKLEDSAVYLCASRSTLEETQYFGPGTRLLVL.

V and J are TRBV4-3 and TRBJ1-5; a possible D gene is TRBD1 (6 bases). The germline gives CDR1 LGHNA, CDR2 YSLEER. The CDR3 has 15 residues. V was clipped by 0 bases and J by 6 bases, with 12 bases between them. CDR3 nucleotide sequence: TGCGCCAGCAGCCAAGACACAGGGAGTAGTCAGCCCCAGCATTTT. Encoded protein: CASSQDTGSSQPQHF.

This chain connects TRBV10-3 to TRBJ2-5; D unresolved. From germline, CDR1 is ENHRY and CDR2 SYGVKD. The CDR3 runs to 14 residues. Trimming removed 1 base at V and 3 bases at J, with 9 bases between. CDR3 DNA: TGTGCCATCAGTGAGTTACCGGCAGAAGAGACCCAGTACTTC. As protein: CAISELPAEETQYF.

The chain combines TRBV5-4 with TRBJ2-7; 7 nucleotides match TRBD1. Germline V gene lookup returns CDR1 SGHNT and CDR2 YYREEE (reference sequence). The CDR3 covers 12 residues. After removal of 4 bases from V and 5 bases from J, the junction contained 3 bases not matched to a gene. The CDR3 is CASSQTGNEQYV. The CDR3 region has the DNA TGTGCCAGCAGCCAGACAGGGAACGAGCAGTACGTC.

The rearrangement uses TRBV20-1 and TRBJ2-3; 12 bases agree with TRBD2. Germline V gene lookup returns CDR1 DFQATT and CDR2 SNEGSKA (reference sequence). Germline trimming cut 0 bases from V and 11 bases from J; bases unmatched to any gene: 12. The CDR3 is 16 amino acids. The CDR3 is CSARESRLAGDLMQYF. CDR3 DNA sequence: TGCAGTGCTAGAGAGTCTCGACTAGCGGGGGACCTTATGCAGTATTTT.

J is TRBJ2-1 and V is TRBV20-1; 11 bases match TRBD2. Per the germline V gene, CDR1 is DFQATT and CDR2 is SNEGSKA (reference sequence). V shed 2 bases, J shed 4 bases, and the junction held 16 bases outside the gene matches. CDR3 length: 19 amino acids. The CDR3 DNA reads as TGCAGTGCTAGAAGTATTGTTGGGCTAGCGGGGGGACTATACAATGAGCAGTTCTTC. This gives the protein CSARSIVGLAGGLYNEQFF.

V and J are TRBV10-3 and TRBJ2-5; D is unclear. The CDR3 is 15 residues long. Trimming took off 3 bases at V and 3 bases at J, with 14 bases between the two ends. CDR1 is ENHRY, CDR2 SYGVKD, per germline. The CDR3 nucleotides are TGTGCCATCAGTGACCATTTTATTGGGGAAGAGACCCAGTACTTC. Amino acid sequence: CAISDHFIGEETQYF.

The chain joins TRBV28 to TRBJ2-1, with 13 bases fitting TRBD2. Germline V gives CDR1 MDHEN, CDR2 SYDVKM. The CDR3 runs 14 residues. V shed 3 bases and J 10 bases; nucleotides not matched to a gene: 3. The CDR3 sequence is CASSFGLAGVEQFF. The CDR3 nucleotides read TGTGCCAGCAGTTTTGGACTAGCGGGAGTCGAGCAGTTCTTC.